The sequence of this T cell receptor beta chain was determined in a study of identical twins. TCRdb reprocessed the 5' RACE reads via MiXCR and lists one record per CDR3 protein. The repertoire includes hundreds of thousands of distinct CDR3 sequences, around a sixth of them detected once, and around 13% sits in the top ten. This clonotype has just a few counts. The CDR3 is 16 amino acids. The data were also submitted as part of a second study, on T cells expressing NK-cell markers. That publication notes: A range of roughly 1.0-8% of CD8+ T cells consisted of dominant NKG2C+ clonotypes in several donors.

Sequencing used PBMCs. The chain carries TRBV21-1 and TRBJ2-3; TRBD1 is the table's D call, not checked against the DNA. TRBV21-1 is termed a pseudogene. This receptor was taken from a young woman in good health. Here the CDR3 reads CASSQLRDRATDTQYF. The CDR3 coding sequence is TGTGCCAGCAGCCAACTTCGGGACAGGGCGACAGATACGCAGTATTTT.